Shown below are 5 T cell receptor beta chains from a single sample sequenced in a study of T cells in Graves' hyperthyroidism and ophthalmopathy. The CDR3 regions of TCR beta were amplified from RNA transcripts. First-round RT-PCR of the TCR CDR3 relied on the HTBI primer set. TCRdb called the multiplex PCR reads again in MiXCR, with one record for every CDR3 protein. The sample contains approximately 700,000 distinct CDR3 sequences, roughly 17% of which appear only once. Sequenced input: blood. The source of these receptors is a man aged 18 to 29 with Graves' hyperthyroidism.

The CDR3 DNA follows: TGTGCCAGCAGCCAGAAGGACAGAGCACTTCGGAGCACAGATACGCAGTATTTT. Its translation is CASSQKDRALRSTDTQYF. The J gene is TRBJ2-3, the V gene TRBV4-2; tentative D call: TRBD1 (6 bases). The CDR3 consists of 18 residues. Germline V CDR1 and CDR2: LGHNA, YNFKEQ. The V end lost 3 bases, the J end lost 0 bases, and 19 bases lay between the germline ends.

This clonotype came up many times. V gene TRBV12-3 or TRBV12-4 combines with J gene TRBJ1-1, with 11 bases fitting TRBD1. The CDR3 has 14 residues. Trimming took 6 bases from V and 8 from J; bases not matched to a gene: 8. The CDR3 here is CASRGWTGGLEAFF. The CDR3 DNA reads TGTGCCAGCAGGGGATGGACAGGGGGCCTGGAAGCTTTCTTT.

This clonotype was detected ten times or more. The chain links TRBV28 to TRBJ2-1; TRBD1 matches 7 bases. V lost 5 bases, J lost 6 bases, and 7 bases stayed unmatched. Germline CDR1 MDHEN, CDR2 SYDVKM. This CDR3 contains 14 residues. The CDR3 bases are TGTGCCAGCAGTAGCCGGGACAGCGTCAATGAGCAGTTCTTC. This translates into CASSSRDSVNEQFF.

This clonotype was observed at least ten times. CDR3 in amino acids: CSAILDRGLRETQYF. CDR3 nucleotide sequence: TGCAGTGCTATCCTGGACAGGGGGCTTCGGGAGACCCAGTACTTC. The chain combines TRBV20-1 with TRBJ2-5, with 11 bases matching TRBD1. Germline V gene sequence: CDR1 DFQATT, CDR2 SNEGSKA (reference sequence). The CDR3 is made up of 15 amino acids. Trimming cost V 4 bases and J 5 bases; bases outside gene matches: 9.

The sample holds many counts of this clonotype. V gene TRBV12-3 or TRBV12-4 combines with J gene TRBJ2-2; D is unclear. V was cut by 2 bases and J by 6 bases, with 13 bases left in between. This CDR3 has 15 amino acids. The CDR3 reads CASSLKSLSPGELFF. CDR3 DNA: TGTGCCAGCAGTTTAAAGTCCCTATCCCCCGGGGAGCTGTTTTTT.